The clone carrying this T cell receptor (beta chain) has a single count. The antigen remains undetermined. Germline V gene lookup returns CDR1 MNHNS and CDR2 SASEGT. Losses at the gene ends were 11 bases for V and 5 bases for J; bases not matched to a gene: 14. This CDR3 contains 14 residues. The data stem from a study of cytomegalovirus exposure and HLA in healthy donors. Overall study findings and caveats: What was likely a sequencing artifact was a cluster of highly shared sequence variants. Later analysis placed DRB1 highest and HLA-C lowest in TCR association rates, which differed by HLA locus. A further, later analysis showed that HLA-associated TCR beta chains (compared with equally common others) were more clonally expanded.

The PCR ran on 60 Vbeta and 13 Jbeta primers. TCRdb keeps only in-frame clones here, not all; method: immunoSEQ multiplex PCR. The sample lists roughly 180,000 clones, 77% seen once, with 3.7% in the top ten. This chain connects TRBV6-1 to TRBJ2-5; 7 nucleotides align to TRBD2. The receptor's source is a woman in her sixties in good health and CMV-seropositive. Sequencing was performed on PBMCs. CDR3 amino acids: CACDREAGYETQYF. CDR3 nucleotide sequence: TGTGCCTGCGATCGTGAAGCGGGGTACGAGACCCAGTACTTC.